The 32 T cell receptor beta chains below were found in one sample sequenced in a study of shared clonotypes between healthy human individuals. The data were produced by immunoSEQ multiplex PCR, yet TCRdb's version contains in-frame clones alone and is incomplete. The data contain some 2.4 million clones, approximately 94% of them singletons. The sequenced material came from naive CD4+ T cells from PBMCs. Noted subset: CD45RA+ positively selected. The receptors were gathered from a man younger than 35 in good health. Some clones in this sample may be carry-over from other donors' samples.

V and J are TRBV2 and TRBJ1-2; D call uncertain. Germline values: CDR1 SNHLY, CDR2 FYNNEI. Trimming pared 6 bases from V and 9 bases from J, leaving 17 bases between. The CDR3 contains 13 residues. This CDR3 reads CASRGRAALRYTF. The CDR3 DNA reads TGTGCCAGCAGGGGAAGGGCAGCTTTACGCTACACCTTC.

The chain is built from TRBV21-1 and TRBJ2-1; TRBD2, as called in the table, went unchecked against the DNA. TRBV21-1 is tagged as a pseudogene. There are 16 residues in the CDR3. The CDR3 DNA reads as TGTGCCAGCAGCAAGGAGGGACTACTCTTGTTCAATGAGCAGTTCTTC. It yields the protein CASSKEGLLLFNEQFF.

V gene TRBV6-1 combines with J gene TRBJ1-1; 7 bases agree with TRBD1. The CDR3 spans 15 residues. V lost 7 bases, J lost 1 base, and 9 bases stayed unmatched. Germline assignment: CDR1 MNHNS and CDR2 SASEGT. In nucleotides, the CDR3 is TGTGCCAGCACCAATCAACAGGGGCAGAACACTGAAGCTTTCTTT. It specifies CASTNQQGQNTEAFF.

V usage is TRBV7-6 and J usage is TRBJ2-7, with a possible D match to TRBD1 (6 bases). Germline loops: CDR1 SGHVS, CDR2 FNYEAQ. With 0 bases removed from V and 4 bases from J, the gap between germline ends came to 7 bases. This CDR3 has 13 amino acids. CDR3 nucleotides: TGTGCCAGCAGCTTAGCCGACAGGTACGAGCAGTACTTC. This translates into CASSLADRYEQYF.

The chain joins TRBV18 to TRBJ1-1; D ambiguous. This CDR3 is 14 amino acids long. Trimming stripped 5 bases from V and 3 bases from J, with 13 bases between. Looked up from germline, CDR1 is KGHSH and CDR2 is LQKENI. The chain's CDR3 is CASSSRVDDTEAFF. The CDR3, as DNA: TGTGCCAGCTCAAGCCGCGTCGACGACACTGAAGCTTTCTTT.

Details on this clone: The same CDR3 can be traced to other DNA sequences in this sample. The V call is TRBV2, the J call TRBJ1-4, with D perhaps TRBD1 (5 bases). CDR3 length: 15 amino acids. The V gene lost 1 base and the J gene lost 5 bases, with 11 bases spanning the gap. Germline-derived CDR1 and CDR2 are SNHLY and FYNNEI. The CDR3 sequence is CASSEVGLSNEKLFF. In DNA form, the CDR3 reads TGTGCCAGCAGTGAAGTGGGGCTATCCAATGAAAAACTGTTTTTT.

This chain connects TRBV6-6 to TRBJ1-1; 7 nucleotides agree with TRBD1. The CDR3 loop spans 14 amino acids. Germline assignment: CDR1 MNHNY and CDR2 SVGAGI (reference sequence). Trimming removed 2 bases from V and 4 bases from J; junction bases left unmatched: 4. CDR3 sequence (DNA): TGTGCCAGCAGTTACCAGACAGGGACCACTGAAGCTTTCTTT. This gives the protein CASSYQTGTTEAFF.

The V and J genes are TRBV19 and TRBJ2-1; 9 positions match TRBD2. This CDR3 region has 14 residues. The V gene end was trimmed by 7 bases and the J gene end by 5 bases; junction bases not matched to a gene: 6. Germline lookup yields CDR1 LNHDA and CDR2 SQIVND (reference sequence). DNA of the CDR3: TGTGCCAGTAATTGGGCTAGCGGGGACAATGAGCAGTTCTTC. It encodes CASNWASGDNEQFF.

The sample holds a few counts of this clone. The chain has TRBV7-9 and TRBJ1-5, with D tentatively TRBD1 (5 bases). Germline V lookup: CDR1 SEHNR, CDR2 FQNEAQ (reference sequence). V lost 1 base to trimming and J lost 5 bases, with 9 bases between them. This CDR3 has 14 amino acids. CDR3 sequence reads: CASSLGGRDQPQHF. CDR3 DNA sequence: TGTGCCAGCAGCTTAGGGGGCCGGGATCAGCCCCAGCATTTT.

The chain links TRBV7-3 to TRBJ2-6; perhaps D is TRBD1 or TRBD2 (5 bases each). V gave up 3 bases and J gave up 4 bases, with 10 bases separating them. The CDR3 spans 15 residues. Germline-derived CDR1 and CDR2 are SGHTA and FQGTGA. This chain's CDR3 is CASSLGVLGANVLTF. The DNA for the CDR3 is TGTGCCAGCAGCTTGGGGGTACTCGGGGCCAACGTCCTGACTTTC.

V and J are TRBV19 and TRBJ1-2; 7 bases are shared with TRBD1. Germline loops: CDR1 LNHDA, CDR2 SQIVND (reference sequence). The trim removed 5 bases at V and 2 bases at J, leaving 5 bases unmatched. CDR3 length: 14 residues. The CDR3 bases are TGTGCCAGTAGTGCCCCGGACAGGAACTATGGCTACACCTTC. The encoded protein is CASSAPDRNYGYTF. Together with reference TRBV19 and TRBJ1-2, the CDR3 gives the full variable domain: DGGITQSPKYLFRKEGQNVTLSCEQNLNHDAMYWYRQDPGQGLRLIYYSQIVNDFQKGDIAEGYSVSREKKESFPLTVTSAQKNPTAFYLCASSAPDRNYGYTFGSGTRLTVV.

This chain connects TRBV9 to TRBJ2-6; D unresolved. The germline CDR1 and CDR2 sequences are SGDLS and YYNGEE. The CDR3 extends over 17 amino acids. V shed 3 bases and J shed 0 bases, with 13 bases lying between them. The CDR3 nucleotides read TGTGCCAGCAGCGCACGTCCTCAGAGCTCTGGGGCCAACGTCCTGACTTTC. Amino acid sequence: CASSARPQSSGANVLTF.

This chain uses TRBV5-1 with TRBJ2-7; 10 positions match TRBD2. The CDR3 runs to 14 residues. From germline, CDR1 is SGHRS and CDR2 YFSETQ. J lost 5 bases, V lost 2 bases, and 4 bases had no gene match. The CDR3 DNA reads TGCGCCAGCAGCTTCCTAGCGGGAGATAACGAGCAGTACTTC. The encoded protein is CASSFLAGDNEQYF. The complete variable domain, with remaining parts taken from reference TRBV5-1 and TRBJ2-7, reads KAGVTQTPRYLIKTRGQQVTLSCSPISGHRSVSWYQQTPGQGLQFLFEYFSETQRNKGNFPGRFSGRQFSNSRSEMNVSTLELGDSALYLCASSFLAGDNEQYFGPGTRLTVT.

The chain links TRBV10-3 to TRBJ2-2, with TRBD1 as a possible D gene (5 bases). Trimming stripped 7 bases from V and 0 bases from J, with 9 bases between. CDR1 and CDR2 (germline): ENHRY, SYGVKD. CDR3 length: 14 amino acids. The CDR3 DNA reads as TGTGCCATCAAAGAGACAGCGAACACCGGGGAGCTGTTTTTT. Protein: CAIKETANTGELFF.

This clone was detected once. This chain connects TRBV5-1 to TRBJ2-1, with D possibly TRBD1 on 6 matching bases. The length of the CDR3 is 14 residues. The germline gives CDR1 SGHRS, CDR2 YFSETQ. Trimming cost V 1 base and J 7 bases, with 12 bases left between them. The CDR3 loop reads CASSLIPGANEQFF. In nucleotides, the CDR3 is TGCGCCAGCAGCTTGATTCCAGGGGCAAATGAGCAGTTCTTC.

About this clone itself: This sample also contains other DNA sequences that code for the same CDR3. The chain combines TRBV7-2 with TRBJ2-3, with D unresolved. The CDR3 covers 12 residues. Trimming cost V 2 bases and J 6 bases, with 6 bases left between them. From germline, CDR1 is SGHTA and CDR2 FQGNSA. The CDR3 reads CASSLLGDTQYF. The CDR3 DNA is TGTGCCAGCAGCTTACTAGGTGATACGCAGTATTTT.

Comments on this clone: The sample contains more than one DNA sequence encoding this CDR3. The chain recombines TRBV5-1 with TRBJ2-7; D is unresolved. Germline lookup yields CDR1 SGHRS and CDR2 YFSETQ. Trimming removed 0 bases at V and 2 bases at J, with 9 bases between. The CDR3 is 14 amino acids. CDR3 sequence reads: CASSLGGGPYEQYF. The CDR3 region has the DNA TGCGCCAGCAGCTTGGGTGGCGGACCCTACGAGCAGTACTTC.

This chain connects TRBV28 to TRBJ2-7; D may be TRBD1 (5 bases). Germline-derived CDR1 and CDR2 are MDHEN and SYDVKM. This CDR3 contains 16 residues. V was clipped by 6 bases and J by 0 bases, with 18 bases between them. The CDR3 nucleotides read TGTGCCAGCAGAAAGACAGTGAGGAAGAGCTCCTACGAGCAGTACTTC. It yields the protein CASRKTVRKSSYEQYF.

The chain recombines TRBV30 with TRBJ2-2; 7 nucleotides agree with TRBD1. Germline assignment: CDR1 GTSNPN and CDR2 SVGIG (reference sequence). J gave up 1 base and V 4 bases, and 3 bases lay outside the gene matches. The CDR3 sequence is 14 residues long. CDR3 residues: CAWKGQENTGELFF. The CDR3 DNA reads as TGTGCCTGGAAAGGACAGGAGAACACCGGGGAGCTGTTTTTT.

V usage is TRBV5-1 and J usage is TRBJ2-2; 8 bases fit TRBD1. V shed 2 bases, J shed 5 bases, and the junction held 5 bases outside the gene matches. The CDR3 is 15 amino acids. The V gene's germline CDR1 is SGHRS and CDR2 YFSETQ. In DNA, the CDR3 is TGCGCCAGCAGCTTACCGACAGGGGAAACCGGGGAGCTGTTTTTT. The encoded protein is CASSLPTGETGELFF.

The rearrangement links TRBV6-5 to TRBJ1-5, with D possibly being TRBD1 (5 bases). The CDR3 has 14 residues. Germline CDR1 MNHEY, CDR2 SVGAGI. Trimming removed 6 bases from V and 7 bases from J, with 16 bases in between. The chain's CDR3 is CASSDGREWQPQHF. Here the CDR3 DNA reads TGTGCCAGCAGCGACGGCAGGGAATGGCAGCCCCAGCATTTT.

This chain joins TRBV15 and TRBJ1-2; D is ambiguous. V was cut by 2 bases and J by 10 bases, with 14 bases left in between. This CDR3 is 13 amino acids long. Germline V gene sequence: CDR1 LNHNV, CDR2 YYDKDF (reference sequence). This chain's CDR3 is CATSRTDGSVYTF. Here the CDR3 DNA reads TGTGCCACCAGCAGAACAGACGGCTCAGTCTACACCTTC. Together with reference TRBV15 and TRBJ1-2, the CDR3 gives the full variable domain: DAMVIQNPRYQVTQFGKPVTLSCSQTLNHNVMYWYQQKSSQAPKLLFHYYDKDFNNEADTPDNFQSRRPNTSFCFLDIRSPGLGDTAMYLCATSRTDGSVYTFGSGTRLTVV.

The chain recombines TRBV5-1 with TRBJ2-1; D is possibly TRBD1 (5 bases). The germline gives CDR1 SGHRS, CDR2 YFSETQ. Trimming shortened V by 2 bases and J by 9 bases, and 21 bases separated the two germline ends. This CDR3 contains 16 residues. The CDR3 nucleotides read TGCGCCAGCAGCTTTACAGGAGATCAGGTCGGTGGTGAGCAGTTCTTC. Its translation is CASSFTGDQVGGEQFF.

Concerning this clone itself: The sample holds other DNA sequences that translate to the same CDR3. The chain carries TRBV4-3 and TRBJ1-2; TRBD1 agrees at 8 bases. From germline, CDR1 is LGHNA and CDR2 YSLEER. This CDR3 is built from 17 residues. Unmatched junction bases numbered 12, after V lost 0 bases and J lost 6 bases. The CDR3 sequence is CASSQEPAGTGGDGYTF. The CDR3 DNA follows: TGCGCCAGCAGCCAAGAACCGGCTGGGACAGGAGGCGATGGCTACACCTTC.

Comments on this clone: Other DNA sequences in the same sample also yield this CDR3. The chain uses TRBV2 and TRBJ1-4, with D tentatively TRBD1 (5 bases). The CDR3 contains 13 residues. The V gene lost 2 bases and the J gene lost 8 bases, with 9 bases spanning the gap. The germline V gene encodes CDR1 SNHLY and CDR2 FYNNEI. This CDR3 reads CASSEQGREKLFF. The DNA of the CDR3 is TGTGCCAGCAGTGAACAGGGAAGAGAAAAACTGTTTTTT.

The chain is built from TRBV7-3 and TRBJ2-3, with TRBD2 identical over 9 bases. The CDR3 sequence is 15 residues long. V shed 4 bases, J shed 1 base, and the junction held 3 bases outside the gene matches. Germline CDR1 SGHTA, CDR2 FQGTGA. The CDR3 is CASSSRTSGTDTQYF. The CDR3 nucleotides are TGTGCCAGCAGCTCCCGGACTAGCGGCACAGATACGCAGTATTTT.

DNA of the CDR3: TGCGCCAGCAGCCAAGAGGACCAGTACCGACAGGGGGCGGGAACCGGGGAGCTGTTTTTT. Its translation: CASSQEDQYRQGAGTGELFF. The chain uses TRBV4-3 and TRBJ2-2, with 10 bases matching TRBD1. V was pared by 0 bases and J by 5 bases, with 15 bases of the junction left unmatched. CDR1 and CDR2 (germline): LGHNA, YSLEER. The CDR3 runs to 20 residues.

This clone was counted once. This chain links TRBV7-8 with TRBJ2-2; D is perhaps TRBD1 or TRBD2 (5 bases each). Trimming cost V 1 base and J 4 bases, with 10 bases left between them. CDR3 length equals 15 residues. Germline CDR1 SGHVS, CDR2 FQNEAQ. The CDR3 reads CASSLGGYSTGELFF. The CDR3 DNA reads TGTGCCAGCAGCTTAGGGGGGTATTCCACCGGGGAGCTGTTTTTT.

The chain has TRBV4-2 and TRBJ1-6; TRBD1 might be the D (6 bases). Trimming stripped 1 base from V and 8 bases from J, with 15 bases between. The V gene's germline CDR1 is LGHNA and CDR2 YNFKEQ. The CDR3 totals 16 residues. The CDR3 region is CASSQAVTDSDSPLHF. For the CDR3, the DNA is TGTGCCAGCAGCCAAGCGGTCACGGACAGTGATTCACCCCTCCACTTT.

This sequence joins TRBV2 and TRBJ2-7; 8 bases align to TRBD1. The germline V gene has CDR1 SNHLY and CDR2 FYNNEI. The length of the CDR3 is 15 residues. V shed 7 bases, J shed 4 bases, and the junction held 12 bases outside the gene matches. The CDR3 sequence: CASTGMRTGLYEQYF. The CDR3 DNA reads TGTGCCAGCACCGGAATGAGGACAGGGTTATACGAGCAGTACTTC.

The chain is built from TRBV4-1 and TRBJ2-3; tentative D call: TRBD2 (6 bases). CDR1 and CDR2 (germline): MGHRA, YSYEKL. V was cut by 4 bases and J by 2 bases, with 16 bases left in between. The CDR3 is 16 amino acids. The DNA of the CDR3 is TGCGCCAGCAGCCTCCAGGCGGCGGGATACACAGATACGCAGTATTTT. Residues: CASSLQAAGYTDTQYF.

This chain joins TRBV5-1 and TRBJ2-1, with TRBD2 identical over 8 bases. V was clipped by 6 bases and J by 1 base; unmatched bases: 12. The CDR3 runs to 17 residues. Germline V lookup: CDR1 SGHRS, CDR2 YFSETQ. CDR3 sequence reads: CASILDVSGTSYNEQFF. The CDR3 DNA reads as TGCGCCAGCATCCTAGACGTTAGCGGGACGTCCTACAATGAGCAGTTCTTC.